The 12 T cell receptor beta chains below all came from one sample that was sequenced in a study of glioma-infiltrating T cells. TCR alpha and beta CDR3 regions were amplified from RNA using iRepertoire nested multiplex PCR. TCRdb re-analysed the multiplex PCR reads in MiXCR, keeping a single row per CDR3 protein. Of about 130,000 distinct CDR3 sequences listed, approximately 25% are singletons. Sequencing input: glioma tissue, nonneoplastic brain tissue, or PBMCs (not recorded which). The receptors originated from a human donor with low-grade glioma or glioblastoma, undergoing nonglioma brain surgery, or in good health (not recorded which).

Ten or more counts support this clonotype. The V and J genes are TRBV2 and TRBJ1-4, with D perhaps matching TRBD1 (6 bases). The CDR3 totals 16 residues. Trimming stripped 7 bases from V and 0 bases from J, with 15 bases between. Per the germline V gene, CDR1 is SNHLY and CDR2 is FYNNEI. The CDR3 coding sequence is TGTGCCAGCACCCGAGGGGGTGGTGCAACTAATGAAAAACTGTTTTTT. Protein product: CASTRGGGATNEKLFF.

There are many counts of this clonotype. The CDR3 region is CSVEPPGTSGYDTQYF. The CDR3 DNA follows: TGCAGCGTTGAACCGCCGGGGACTAGCGGTTATGATACGCAGTATTTT. The rearrangement joins TRBV29-1 to TRBJ2-3; 11 positions match TRBD2. Per germline, CDR1 SQVTM and CDR2 ANQGSEA. With 2 bases clipped from V and 6 bases from J, the junction kept 10 bases outside the gene matches. The CDR3 spans 16 residues.

The V gene is TRBV19, the J gene TRBJ2-1; possibly TRBD2 for D (6 bases). Per germline, CDR1 LNHDA and CDR2 SQIVND (reference sequence). Trimming took off 3 bases at V and 5 bases at J, with 8 bases between the two ends. CDR3 size: 13 residues. The CDR3 is CASSIWEDNEQFF. The DNA of the CDR3 is TGTGCCAGTAGTATCTGGGAGGACAATGAGCAGTTCTTC.

As regards this clonotype: A single base separates this from a much larger clone, so it may be a read error. The V call is TRBV7-7, the J call TRBJ2-5, with 9 bases aligning to TRBD1. Germline V CDR1 and CDR2: SSHAT, FNYEAQ (reference sequence). The CDR3 spans 14 residues. CDR3 loop: CASSRQGGQENQYF. The CDR3 coding sequence is TGTGCTAGCAGCCGACAGGGGGGCCAAGAGAACCAGTACTTC.

This clonotype occurred a few times. This may come from a read error, since a much larger clone is one base off. This rearrangement joins TRBV15 to TRBJ1-6; possibly TRBD1 for D (6 bases). V shed 2 bases and J shed 5 bases, with 10 bases lying between them. The CDR3 consists of 15 residues. Germline CDR1 is LNHNV and CDR2 is YYDKDF (reference sequence). The CDR3: CATSRHRADNSPLHF. The CDR3 coding sequence is TGTGCCACCAGCAGACACAGGGCGGATAATTCACCCCTCCACTTT.

The J gene is TRBJ2-1, the V gene TRBV19; perhaps TRBD2 as D (5 bases). CDR1 LNHDA and CDR2 SQIVND come from the germline V gene (reference sequence). Trimming cost V 7 bases and J 2 bases, with 12 bases left between them. The CDR3 runs 14 residues. CDR3 in amino acids: CASNGGSTYNEQFF. The CDR3 DNA is TGTGCCAGTAACGGTGGGAGCACCTACAATGAGCAGTTCTTC.

Regarding this clonotype: A much larger clone differs by one base, so this may be a read error. The J gene is TRBJ2-1, the V gene TRBV6-2 or TRBV6-3; possibly TRBD1 for D (5 bases). Germline V gives CDR1 MNHEY, CDR2 SVGEGT. The CDR3 totals 14 residues. CDR3: CASSPTGPYNKQFF. DNA for the CDR3: TGTGCCAGCAGCCCTACAGGCCCCTACAATAAGCAGTTCTTC.

This clonotype has a count of ten or more. V is TRBV14 and J is TRBJ1-2; 8 bases map to TRBD1. V lost 0 bases and J lost 3; bases outside the gene matches: 6. CDR3 length: 16 amino acids. Per the germline V gene, CDR1 is SGHDN and CDR2 is FVKESK. The CDR3 protein is CASSQDMGQVYYGYTF. The CDR3 DNA reads TGTGCCAGCAGCCAAGATATGGGACAGGTTTACTATGGCTACACCTTC.

This clonotype was observed at least ten times. The chain couples TRBV6-1 to TRBJ2-3, with TRBD2 as a possible D gene (6 bases). CDR3 size: 18 residues. V was shortened by 8 bases and J by 2 bases, with 26 bases between the two germline ends. Germline assignment: CDR1 MNHNS and CDR2 SASEGT. DNA for the CDR3: TGTGCCAGCCCTTCCAGGCTCGACGGGAGTAGGTCCACAGATACGCAGTATTTT. Its translation: CASPSRLDGSRSTDTQYF.

In this sample, this clonotype turned up a few times. Since a much larger clone is just one base distant, this may be a read error. The chain employs TRBV20-1 and TRBJ1-3; 8 positions agree with TRBD1. This CDR3 region has 14 residues. Per the germline V gene, CDR1 is DFQATT and CDR2 is SNEGSKA (reference sequence). Trimming cost V 5 bases and J 8 bases; bases outside gene matches: 11. CDR3 bases: TGCAGTGCTCCCGACAGGGGTTCAGGAGACACCATATATTTT. Residues: CSAPDRGSGDTIYF.

This clonotype was picked up many times. DNA for the CDR3: TGTGCCAGCAGCTTAGGGACAGGGGTCTACAATGAGCAGTTCTTC. It specifies CASSLGTGVYNEQFF. This chain uses TRBV7-8 with TRBJ2-1; 9 nucleotides align to TRBD1. Germline CDR1 and CDR2: SGHVS and FQNEAQ. V shed 1 base, J shed 3 bases, and the junction held 1 base outside the gene matches. This CDR3 contains 15 residues.

As concerns this clonotype: A read error may produce the germline difference seen at one junction end. This chain connects TRBV18 to TRBJ2-7; 7 bases match TRBD1. Germline-derived CDR1 and CDR2 are KGHSH and LQKENI. This CDR3 spans 14 amino acids. CDR3 amino acids: CASSPRQGTYEKYF. The CDR3 DNA reads as TGTGCCAGCTCACCCCGACAGGGAACCTACGAGAAGTACTTC.